This TCR beta chain was found in a study of OX40 agonist ivuxolimab in advanced cancers. In the study overall: Three patients showed partial responses: one hepatocellular carcinoma and two cutaneous melanoma cases.

General study results and limits: Clonal expansion by week 6 occurred in CD4+ and CD8+ blood T cells (at 0.1 to 3.0 mg/kg).

Note on this clone: Its antigen remains unidentified.

The CDR3 has 12 residues. Trimming cost V 6 bases and J 9 bases, with 11 bases left between them. Germline V lookup: CDR1 SGHTA, CDR2 FQGNSA. Repertoires were generated with immunoSEQ multiplex PCR, while TCRdb's copy carries only in-frame clones and drops some. This sample has approximately 70,000 clones, with roughly 90% found just once. This chain connects TRBV7-2 to TRBJ2-2, with D possibly TRBD1 on 6 matching bases. Material: CD4+ or CD8+ T cells sorted from blood, obtained in a trial of the OX40 agonist ivuxolimab. This receptor was taken from an adult with an advanced solid tumor such as melanoma, head and neck, liver or kidney cancer. DNA of the CDR3: TGTGCCAGCAGTTACAGGGCCTGGGAGCTGTTTTTT. It yields the protein CASSYRAWELFF.